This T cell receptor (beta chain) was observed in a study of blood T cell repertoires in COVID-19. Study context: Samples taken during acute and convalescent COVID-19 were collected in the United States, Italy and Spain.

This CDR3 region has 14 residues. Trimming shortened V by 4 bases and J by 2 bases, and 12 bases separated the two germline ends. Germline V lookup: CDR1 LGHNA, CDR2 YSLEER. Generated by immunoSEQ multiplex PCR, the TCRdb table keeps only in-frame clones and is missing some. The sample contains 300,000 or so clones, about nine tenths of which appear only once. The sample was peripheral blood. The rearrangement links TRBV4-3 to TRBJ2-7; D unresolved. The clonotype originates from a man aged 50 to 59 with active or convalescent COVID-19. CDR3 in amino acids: CASSRLSNPYEQYF. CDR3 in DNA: TGCGCCAGCAGCCGCCTTAGTAATCCCTACGAGCAGTACTTC.